This T cell receptor beta chain was identified during a study of beta chain features in type 1 diabetes. The study's findings and limits: Moderate yet significant TCRB CDR3 shortening was seen in Type 1 diabetes patients in all four CD4+ subsets.

cDNA synthesis used the whole RNA isolate, giving expressed TCRB sequences. Generated by immunoSEQ multiplex PCR, the TCRdb table keeps only in-frame clones and is missing some. The sample lists approximately 270,000 clones; 14% were seen once. The CDR3 is made up of 13 amino acids. Germline loops: CDR1 MNHNY, CDR2 SVGAGI (reference sequence). J gave up 8 bases and V 6 bases, and 9 bases lay outside the gene matches. A word on this clone: Its antigen is still unknown.

The receptor's source is a man between 25 and 39 years old with type 1 diabetes. The sample comprised naive CD4+ T cells from blood. The chain couples TRBV6-6 to TRBJ1-2; 7 positions match TRBD1. CDR3 bases: TGTGCCAGCAGGGACAGGCCCGTAGGGGGCTACACCTTC. Its translation is CASRDRPVGGYTF.